A single sample gave rise to the 4 T cell receptor beta chains below, sequenced in a study of blood T cell repertoires in COVID-19. Produced via immunoSEQ multiplex PCR; TCRdb's table is partial and in-frame only. The data contain 250,000 to 350,000 clones, about nine tenths of them singletons. Sequencing was performed on PBMCs or T cells enriched from blood (not recorded which). These receptors were obtained from a woman between 45 and 65 years old who had been exposed to COVID-19.

CDR3 sequence: CASSLVTGGVETQYF. The CDR3, as DNA: TGTGCCAGCAGCTTAGTCACGGGGGGTGTCGAGACCCAGTACTTC. The gene calls are TRBV11-2 and TRBJ2-5, with 7 bases fitting TRBD2. The CDR3 sequence is 15 residues long. Trimming at V came to 1 base and at J to 5 bases, leaving 7 bases not matched to a gene. CDR1 is SGHAT, CDR2 FQNNGV, per germline.

The chain combines TRBV27 with TRBJ2-1; possibly TRBD2 for D (5 bases). V was pared by 5 bases and J by 4 bases, with 15 bases between. CDR3 length: 15 amino acids. Germline assignment: CDR1 MNHEY and CDR2 SMNVEV (reference sequence). The CDR3 coding sequence is TGTGCCAGCAGTACCCCCATGGAGCGGTACAATGAGCAGTTCTTC. The encoded protein is CASSTPMERYNEQFF.

The chain joins TRBV28 to TRBJ2-5, with D possibly TRBD1 on 6 matching bases. Germline-derived CDR1 and CDR2 are MDHEN and SYDVKM. With 10 bases removed from V and 9 bases from J, the gap between germline ends came to 18 bases. The CDR3 has 12 amino acids. The CDR3 DNA follows: TGTGCCACCAACAGGGAAAATAGACCCCAGTACTTC. This encodes CATNRENRPQYF.

The V gene is TRBV5-1, the J gene TRBJ2-5; 11 positions match TRBD1. Germline CDR1 SGHRS, CDR2 YFSETQ. CDR3 length: 16 amino acids. The J segment lost 5 bases and the V segment lost 4 bases, leaving 10 bases of the junction unmatched. CDR3 coding DNA: TGCGCCAGCAGCCCACGGGACAGGGGGGAAGGGGAGACCCAGTACTTC. Protein product: CASSPRDRGEGETQYF. The variable domain in full, completed from reference TRBV5-1 and TRBJ2-5, reads KAGVTQTPRYLIKTRGQQVTLSCSPISGHRSVSWYQQTPGQGLQFLFEYFSETQRNKGNFPGRFSGRQFSNSRSEMNVSTLELGDSALYLCASSPRDRGEGETQYFGPGTRLLVL.